The T cell receptor beta chain under discussion was sequenced for a study of blood T cell repertoires in COVID-19. In the study overall: Italy, Spain and the United States were the sources of the convalescent and acute COVID-19 samples. Sources were T cells, B-cell-depleted T cells, or PBMCs; the material itself was cDNA or gDNA.

In the source study's methods: Quantification of nucleated cells was approximated via reference gene primer amplification. Data came from immunoSEQ multiplex PCR; TCRdb stores just in-frame clones and leaves some out. V, J and clone size were drawn from that table, and D and trimming were deduced from the DNA. The data show over 95,000 clones, about 85% seen once. Germline V lookup: CDR1 MNHEY, CDR2 SVGAGI. There are 14 residues in the CDR3. Trimming stripped 6 bases from V and 8 bases from J, with 17 bases between. The source of this sequence is a man aged 35-49 years with acute or convalescent COVID-19. Sequenced input: peripheral blood. This chain uses TRBV6-5 with TRBJ2-1, with D perhaps TRBD2 (5 bases). The CDR3 here is CASRGGIANDEQFF. The CDR3 DNA is TGTGCCAGCAGGGGTGGTATAGCGAACGATGAGCAGTTCTTC.